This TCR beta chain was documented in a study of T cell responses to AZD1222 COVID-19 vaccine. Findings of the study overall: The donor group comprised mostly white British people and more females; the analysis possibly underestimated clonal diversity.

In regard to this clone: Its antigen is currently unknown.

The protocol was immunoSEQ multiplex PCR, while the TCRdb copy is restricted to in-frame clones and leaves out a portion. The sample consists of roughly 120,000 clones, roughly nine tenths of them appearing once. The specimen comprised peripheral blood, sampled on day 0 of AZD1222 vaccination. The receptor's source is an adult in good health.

Here the CDR3 DNA reads TGTGCCAGCGTAGCGGGAGAGGGTACCGGGGAGCTGTTTTTT. Translation gives CASVAGEGTGELFF. V gene TRBV2 combines with J gene TRBJ2-2, with 9 bases fitting TRBD2. Unmatched junction bases numbered 6, after V lost 8 bases and J lost 5 bases. Per the germline V gene, CDR1 is SNHLY and CDR2 is FYNNEI. This CDR3 comprises 14 residues.